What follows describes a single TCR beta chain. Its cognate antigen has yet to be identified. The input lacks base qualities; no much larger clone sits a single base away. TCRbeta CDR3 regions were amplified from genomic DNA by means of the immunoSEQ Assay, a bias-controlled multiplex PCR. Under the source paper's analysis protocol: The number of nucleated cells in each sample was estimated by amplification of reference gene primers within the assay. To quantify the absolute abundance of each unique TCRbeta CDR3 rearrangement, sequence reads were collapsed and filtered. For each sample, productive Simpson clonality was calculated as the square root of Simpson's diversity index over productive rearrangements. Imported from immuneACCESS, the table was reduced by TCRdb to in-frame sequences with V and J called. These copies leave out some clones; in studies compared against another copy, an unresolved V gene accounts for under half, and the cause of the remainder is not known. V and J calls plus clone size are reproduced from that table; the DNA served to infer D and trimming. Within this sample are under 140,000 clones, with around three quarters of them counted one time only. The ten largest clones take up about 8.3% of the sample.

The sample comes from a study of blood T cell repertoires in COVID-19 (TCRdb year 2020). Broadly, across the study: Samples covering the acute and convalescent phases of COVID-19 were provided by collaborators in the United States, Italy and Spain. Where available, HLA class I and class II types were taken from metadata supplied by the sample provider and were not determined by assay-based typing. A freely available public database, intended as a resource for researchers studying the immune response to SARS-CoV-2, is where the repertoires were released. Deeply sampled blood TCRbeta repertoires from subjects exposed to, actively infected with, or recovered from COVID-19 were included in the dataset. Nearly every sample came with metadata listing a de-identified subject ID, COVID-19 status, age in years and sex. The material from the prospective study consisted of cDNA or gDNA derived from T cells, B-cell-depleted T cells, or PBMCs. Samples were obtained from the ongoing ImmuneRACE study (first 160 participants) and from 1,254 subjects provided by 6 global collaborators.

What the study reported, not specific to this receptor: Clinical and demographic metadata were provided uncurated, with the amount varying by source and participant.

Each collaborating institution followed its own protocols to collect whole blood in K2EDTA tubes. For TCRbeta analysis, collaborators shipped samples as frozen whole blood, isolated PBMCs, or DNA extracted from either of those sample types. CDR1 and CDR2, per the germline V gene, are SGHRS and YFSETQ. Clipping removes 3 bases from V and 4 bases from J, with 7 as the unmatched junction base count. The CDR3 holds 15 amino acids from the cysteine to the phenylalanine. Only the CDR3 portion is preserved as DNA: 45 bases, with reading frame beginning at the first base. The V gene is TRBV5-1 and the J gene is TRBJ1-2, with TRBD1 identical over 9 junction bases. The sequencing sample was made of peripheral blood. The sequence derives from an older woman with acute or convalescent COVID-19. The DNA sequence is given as TGCGCCAGCAGCTGGGGGACAGGGAGTGGCTATGGCTACACCTTC. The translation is CASSWGTGSGYGYTF.